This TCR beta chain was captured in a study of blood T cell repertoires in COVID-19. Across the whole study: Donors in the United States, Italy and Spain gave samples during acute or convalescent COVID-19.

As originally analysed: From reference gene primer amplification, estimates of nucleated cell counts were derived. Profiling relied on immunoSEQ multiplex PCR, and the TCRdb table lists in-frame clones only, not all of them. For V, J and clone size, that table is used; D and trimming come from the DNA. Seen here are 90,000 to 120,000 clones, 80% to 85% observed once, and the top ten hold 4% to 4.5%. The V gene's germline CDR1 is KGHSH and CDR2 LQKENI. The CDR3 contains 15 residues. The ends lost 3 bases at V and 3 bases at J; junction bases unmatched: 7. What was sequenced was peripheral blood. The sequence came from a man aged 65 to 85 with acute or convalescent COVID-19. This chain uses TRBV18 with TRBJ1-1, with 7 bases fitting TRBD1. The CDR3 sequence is CASSPPNRGDTEAFF. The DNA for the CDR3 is TGTGCCAGCTCACCGCCCAACAGGGGCGACACTGAAGCTTTCTTT. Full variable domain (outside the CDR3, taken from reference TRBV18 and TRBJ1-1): NAGVMQNPRHLVRRRGQEARLRCSPMKGHSHVYWYRQLPEEGLKFMVYLQKENIIDESGMPKERFSAEFPKEGPSILRIQQVVRGDSAAYFCASSPPNRGDTEAFFGQGTRLTVV.